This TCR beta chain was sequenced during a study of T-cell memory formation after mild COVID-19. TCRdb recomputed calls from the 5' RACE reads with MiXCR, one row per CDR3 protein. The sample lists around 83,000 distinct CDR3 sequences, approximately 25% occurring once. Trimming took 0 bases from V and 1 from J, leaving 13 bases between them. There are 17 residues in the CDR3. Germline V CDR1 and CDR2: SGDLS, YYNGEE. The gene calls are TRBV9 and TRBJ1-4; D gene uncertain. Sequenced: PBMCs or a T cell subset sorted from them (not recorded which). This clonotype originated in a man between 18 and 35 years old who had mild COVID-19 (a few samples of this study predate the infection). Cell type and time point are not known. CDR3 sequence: CASSVARERLTNEKLFF. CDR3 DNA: TGTGCCAGCAGCGTAGCCCGGGAAAGGCTAACTAATGAAAAACTGTTTTTT.